The clone carrying this T cell receptor beta chain was found once. The antigen remains undetermined. This sample was included in a study of T cell responses to AZD1222 COVID-19 vaccine. Here immunoSEQ multiplex PCR was the method, and the copy in TCRdb shows in-frame clones only, minus some. The sample yields about 140,000 clones, roughly 92% seen once. Germline V gene lookup returns CDR1 MNHNY and CDR2 SVGAGI (reference sequence). The V end lost 0 bases, the J end lost 9 bases, and 11 bases lay between the germline ends. The CDR3 runs 14 residues. Notes on the study in general: Unmutated regions of variants are reportedly targeted by nearly half of spike-specific TCRs.

This receptor was taken from an adult in good health. The starting material was peripheral blood, obtained on day 0 of AZD1222 vaccination. V usage is TRBV6-6 and J usage is TRBJ2-2; perhaps TRBD1 as D (5 bases). The CDR3 sequence: CASSYSQGFRELFF. The CDR3 nucleotides are TGTGCCAGCAGTTACTCGCAGGGTTTCCGGGAGCTGTTTTTT.